One TCR beta chain is described in this entry. The target antigen is unknown. The CDR3 is 15 residues long. Germline V CDR1 and CDR2: MDHEN, SYDVKM. J was trimmed by 7 bases and V by 5 bases; bases with no gene match: 9. This sample stems from a study of PD-1 blockade in classical Hodgkin lymphoma. Overall study context: Nivolumab 3 mg/kg was given intravenously every 2 weeks.

Following autologous stem cell transplantation, relapse occurred in every patient, and exposure to brentuximab vedotin varied. Patients showed best responses of complete response, partial response or progressive disease. Method: immunoSEQ multiplex PCR; TCRdb's copy keeps in-frame clones and lacks some. The sample has about 100,000 clones, approximately 90% seen once. Study-wide results and limits: Healthy donors reportedly exceeded newly diagnosed patients in baseline TCR diversity. CD4+ TCR diversity rose significantly by C4D1, and CD8+ TCR diversity did not.

The chain has TRBV28 and TRBJ2-1; TRBD1 matches at 9 bases. This sequence was found in a human donor with classical Hodgkin lymphoma. Sample: peripheral blood mononuclear cells (PBMCs), taken before the second cycle of nivolumab. CDR3 region: CASSPHRDRANEQFF. The DNA for the CDR3 is TGTGCCAGCAGTCCCCACCGGGACAGGGCGAATGAGCAGTTCTTC. The full variable domain, with the rest looked up from reference TRBV28 and TRBJ2-1, is DVKVTQSSRYLVKRTGEKVFLECVQDMDHENMFWYRQDPGLGLRLIYFSYDVKMKEKGDIPEGYSVSREKKERFSLILESASTNQTSMYLCASSPHRDRANEQFFGPGTRLTVL.